This TCR beta chain was obtained from a study of spatial heterogeneity in lung cancer. From the 5' RACE reads, TCRdb called clonotypes with MiXCR, one entry per CDR3 protein. The sample carries roughly 14,000 distinct CDR3 sequences, over 9% recorded once. Germline V lookup: CDR1 SGHTA, CDR2 FQGNSA. The germline V and J ends were trimmed by 2 bases and 5 bases, with 9 bases remaining between them. This CDR3 spans 13 amino acids. Time point: sample taken at primary tumor resection. Tumor, nontumor lung or frozen PBMC supplied whole RNA that was sequenced unsorted. The clonotype comes from a male donor with early-stage non-small cell lung cancer. The material was PBMCs, obtained at surgery. This sequence joins TRBV7-2 and TRBJ2-5; D call uncertain. The CDR3 sequence: CASSLSLGETQYF. CDR3 sequence (DNA): TGTGCCAGCAGCTTATCATTGGGCGAGACCCAGTACTTC.